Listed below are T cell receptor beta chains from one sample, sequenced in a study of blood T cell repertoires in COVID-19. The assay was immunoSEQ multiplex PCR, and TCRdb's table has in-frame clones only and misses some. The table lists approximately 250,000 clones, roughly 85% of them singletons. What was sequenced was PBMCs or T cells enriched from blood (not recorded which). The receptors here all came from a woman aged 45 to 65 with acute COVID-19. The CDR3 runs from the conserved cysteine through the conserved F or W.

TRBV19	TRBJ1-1	CASSTRGFNTEAFF
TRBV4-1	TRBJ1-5	CASTLDRASNQPQHF
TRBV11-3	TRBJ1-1	CASSPARENTEAFF
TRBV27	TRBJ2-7	CASSLLVSGTGRYEQYF
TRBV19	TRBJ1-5	CASSRNRGNQPQHF
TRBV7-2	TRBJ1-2	CASSAGTAPNYGYTF
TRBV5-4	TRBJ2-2	CAKDRGHRGAVF
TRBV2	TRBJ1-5	CASKMGGSNQPQHF
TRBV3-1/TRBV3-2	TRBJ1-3	CASSLTGGTDRNTIYF
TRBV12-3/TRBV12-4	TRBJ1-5	CASRYSNQPQHF
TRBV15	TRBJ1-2	CATSIDRGRGGYTF
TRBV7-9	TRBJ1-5	CASSPTTGEGQPQHF
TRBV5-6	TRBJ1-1	CASSPRDRGIRAFF
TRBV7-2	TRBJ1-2	CASSLFQGIAYGYTF
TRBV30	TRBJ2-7	CAWSGGYEQYF
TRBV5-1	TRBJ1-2	CASSLYGTGDGYTF
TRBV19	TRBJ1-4	CASSRRGAGGPGDEKLFF
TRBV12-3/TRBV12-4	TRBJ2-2	CASSRTAAEELFF
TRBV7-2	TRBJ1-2	CASSLTQGGKGYTF
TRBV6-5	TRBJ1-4	CASTTSQTGKLFF
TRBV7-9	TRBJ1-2	CASTEAGRDLWGYTF
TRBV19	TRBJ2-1	CASKGAGGGNNEQFF
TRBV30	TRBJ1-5	CAWGEQGMGQPQHF
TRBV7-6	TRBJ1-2	CASSLAARPSGYGYTF
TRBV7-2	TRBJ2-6	CASSLAGDGRTRSGANVLTF
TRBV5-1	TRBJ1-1	CASSPRHLAEAFF
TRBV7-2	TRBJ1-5	CASSLDGGLGQPQHF
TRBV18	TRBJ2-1	CASSPRLAGINEQFF
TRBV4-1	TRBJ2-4	CASSQTGKNIQYF
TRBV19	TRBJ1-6	CASSTGQEGNSPLHF
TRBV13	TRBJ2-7	CASRRSGAQPYEQYF
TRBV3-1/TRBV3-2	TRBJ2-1	CASSQVGGGAGEQFF
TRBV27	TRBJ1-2	CASSPSQGNYGYTF
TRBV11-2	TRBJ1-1	CASSPYAEGSAFF
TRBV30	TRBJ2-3	CAWSRGVTDTQYF
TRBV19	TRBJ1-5	CASSRGQHQPQHF
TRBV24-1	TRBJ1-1	CATSDTRGAQDTEAFF
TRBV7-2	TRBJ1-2	CASSPGGGAFGYTF
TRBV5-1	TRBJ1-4	CASSPEQPTNEKLFF